A selection of T cell receptor beta chains follows, all from one sample in a study of CD8 T cells in ankylosing spondylitis. TCRdb re-derived calls from the 5' RACE reads in MiXCR, one entry per CDR3 protein. This table holds roughly 440,000 distinct CDR3 sequences, more than 15% found once. Sequenced input: blood, either unsorted or a sorted T cell fraction (not recorded which). Receptor source: a male donor with ankylosing spondylitis. Each CDR3 is given with its conserved first and last residue. Fields, in order: clone size, V gene, J gene, D gene, CDR3 DNA, CDR3 protein. D genes are given only for firm matches. The size of a clone is reported for some rows only, either as once, few or many, or as a class for expanded clones.

-	TRBV2	TRBJ1-1	-	TGTGCCAGCAGTGAAGTTCTAAAGAACACTGAAGCTTTCTTT	CASSEVLKNTEAFF
many	TRBV5-1	TRBJ2-1	-	TGCGCCAGCAGCTACATAGTTTCGAGTGAGCAGTTCTTC	CASSYIVSSEQFF
once	TRBV20-1	TRBJ2-7	TRBD2	TGCAGTGCTAGAGATGTGGGACTAGCGGGGTTCGCCTACGAGCAGTACTTC	CSARDVGLAGFAYEQYF
few	TRBV15	TRBJ1-2	-	TGTGCCACCAGCAGAGACAGGGGAAGAGTCGATGGCTACACCTTC	CATSRDRGRVDGYTF
-	TRBV7-2	TRBJ1-1	-	TGTGCCAGCAGGCCTAACCGTGGGGGGGTTTTGAACACTGAAGCTTTCTTT	CASRPNRGGVLNTEAFF
-	TRBV20-1	TRBJ2-7	-	TGCAGTATTGGGGGGGCATGGAACGAGCAGTACTTC	CSIGGAWNEQYF
few	TRBV20-1	TRBJ1-1	TRBD1	TGCAGTGCTCCCCGAACCCGGACAGGGGAAGCTTTCTTT	CSAPRTRTGEAFF
few	TRBV28	TRBJ1-1	-	TGTGCCAGCAGTCCACAGGACGGCGGGAACACTGAAGCTTTCTTT	CASSPQDGGNTEAFF
few	TRBV11-3	TRBJ1-1	-	TGTGCCAGCAGCTTAGGAGTAACAGCTTTCTTT	CASSLGVTAFF
few	TRBV6-1	TRBJ2-5	TRBD2	TGTGCCAGCAGTCGGGGGACTAGCGGGGGGTTGGAGACCCAGTACTTC	CASSRGTSGGLETQYF
-	TRBV5-1	TRBJ2-6	-	TGCGCCAGCAGCTCGACGGGACGCCCCTCTGGGGCCAACGTCCTGACTTTC	CASSSTGRPSGANVLTF
-	TRBV27	TRBJ2-5	-	TGTGCCACCCGGGGTGGTAACCAAGAGACCCAGTACTTC	CATRGGNQETQYF
many	TRBV12-3/TRBV12-4	TRBJ2-5	TRBD2	TGTGCCAGCAGTGGACTAGCGGGAAGACAAGAGACCCAGTACTTC	CASSGLAGRQETQYF
-	TRBV15	TRBJ2-1	TRBD2	TGTGCCACCAGCAGATTGGGGGGTCGAGGAGCGGGAATGCGGAATGAGCAGTTCTTC	CATSRLGGRGAGMRNEQFF
many	TRBV18	TRBJ1-1	-	TGTGCCAGCTCACCCCAGGGGTTGACCGCTGAAGCTTTCTTT	CASSPQGLTAEAFF